The clone carrying this T cell receptor beta chain showed up just a few times. What it recognizes is unknown. Busulfan-fludarabine conditioning, marrow transplant, and cyclophosphamide on days +3 and +4 were administered. These data come from a study of T cells after posttransplantation cyclophosphamide. Study outcomes and limitations: Tissue-infiltrating T cells from skin or gut overlapped little with blood T cells. Recipient CMV seropositivity and CMV reactivation strongly tracked TRB clonality. Donor CD8+ memory clones often dominated recipient blood repertoires at later times.

Assay: immunoSEQ multiplex PCR; the TCRdb copy retains only in-frame clones and omits some. The sample comprises about 2,000 clones, roughly 70% of which are singletons, and roughly 8% rests with the top ten. This TCR came from a male patient aged 45-60 years who received an allogeneic stem cell transplant from a related donor and was CMV-positive. Some T cells may arise from the graft donor. Sequencing used PBMCs, obtained 33 to 35 days after a stem cell transplant with posttransplant cyclophosphamide.

The CDR3 here is CASSYPGVAAHNEQFF. The DNA of the CDR3 is TGTGCCAGCAGTTACCCGGGGGTAGCCGCCCACAATGAGCAGTTCTTC. The J gene is TRBJ2-7, the V gene TRBV7-9; D perhaps matches TRBD2 (6 bases). The end of the DNA aligns better with TRBJ2-1, so the J call may be wrong. This CDR3 region has 16 residues. From germline, CDR1 is SEHNR and CDR2 FQNEAQ (reference sequence).